Below are 27 T cell receptor beta chains sequenced from a single sample in a study of blood T cell repertoires in COVID-19. Here immunoSEQ multiplex PCR was the method, and the copy in TCRdb shows in-frame clones only, minus some. The data show some 400,000 clones, with roughly nine tenths seen just once and around 1.1% held by the top ten. Material for sequencing was PBMCs or T cells enriched from blood (not recorded which). The source of these receptors is a man aged 25-40 years who had recovered from COVID-19.

V gene TRBV7-2 combines with J gene TRBJ2-7; 9 positions agree with TRBD2. Germline V lookup: CDR1 SGHTA, CDR2 FQGNSA. V shed 5 bases, J shed 2 bases, and the junction held 7 bases outside the gene matches. The CDR3 spans 15 residues. CDR3 protein: CASSLGTSLTYEQYF. The CDR3 bases are TGTGCCAGCAGCCTGGGGACTAGCCTCACCTACGAGCAGTACTTC.

The chain joins TRBV5-1 to TRBJ2-1; 13 bases align to TRBD2. The CDR3 has 16 residues. Germline V CDR1 and CDR2: SGHRS, YFSETQ. The V gene end was trimmed by 2 bases and the J gene end by 8 bases; junction bases not matched to a gene: 7. CDR3 nucleotides: TGCGCCAGCAGCTTACAGACTAGCGGGAGGTGGGATGAGCAGTTCTTC. It specifies CASSLQTSGRWDEQFF.

This clone was seen a handful of times. V gene TRBV24-1 combines with J gene TRBJ2-3; 11 positions agree with TRBD1. With 5 bases clipped from V and 5 bases from J, the junction kept 8 bases outside the gene matches. The CDR3 consists of 16 residues. Germline V gene data show CDR1 as KGHDR and CDR2 as SFDVKD. The CDR3 bases are TGTGCCACCAGTGGAGGGACAGGGGGTTATGGAGATACGCAGTATTTT. Protein product: CATSGGTGGYGDTQYF.

The chain uses TRBV24-1 and TRBJ2-5; D might be TRBD2 (5 bases). The V end was cut by 4 bases, the J end by 1 base, with 9 bases between. This CDR3 has 14 residues. Germline CDR1 KGHDR, CDR2 SFDVKD. The CDR3 DNA follows: TGTGCCACCAGTGACGGGAATCTCCAAGAGACCCAGTACTTC. It translates to CATSDGNLQETQYF.

This clone was counted once. This chain links TRBV27 with TRBJ2-7, with D possibly being TRBD1 (6 bases). V lost 2 bases and J lost 4, with 15 bases in between. Germline assignment: CDR1 MNHEY and CDR2 SMNVEV (reference sequence). The CDR3 is made up of 15 amino acids. In DNA, the CDR3 is TGTGCCAGCAGTTTAGCCAGGGGCGCCTATTACGAGCAGTACTTC. Protein product: CASSLARGAYYEQYF.

The chain recombines TRBV5-6 with TRBJ2-1; D unresolved. The V end lost 4 bases, the J end lost 8 bases, and 10 bases lay between the germline ends. The CDR3 totals 12 residues. Looked up from germline, CDR1 is SGHDT and CDR2 is YYEEEE. CDR3 DNA sequence: TGTGCCAGCAGCGTCTTACGGGATGAGCAGTTCTTC. Translated: CASSVLRDEQFF. The variable domain in full, with the rest retrieved from reference TRBV5-6 and TRBJ2-1, is DAGVTQSPTHLIKTRGQQVTLRCSPKSGHDTVSWYQQALGQGPQFIFQYYEEEERQRGNFPDRFSGHQFPNYSSELNVNALLLGDSALYLCASSVLRDEQFFGPGTRLTVL.

This clone has a handful of counts. The chain couples TRBV3-1 (or the pseudogene TRBV3-2) to TRBJ2-2; D is possibly TRBD2 (6 bases). V lost 8 bases, J lost 3 bases, and 13 bases lay in between. CDR1 is LGHDT and CDR2 is YNNKEL in the germline V gene (reference sequence). The CDR3 totals 14 residues. The CDR3 DNA reads TGTGCCAGCGGGAGGTTGTCACACACCGGGGAGCTGTTTTTT. Translated: CASGRLSHTGELFF.

The chain carries TRBV25-1 and TRBJ1-2, with D maybe TRBD1 (6 bases). Trimming left V 6 bases short and J 4 bases short, with 15 bases between. The CDR3 runs 14 residues. Germline V gene lookup returns CDR1 MGHDK and CDR2 SYGVNS. The CDR3 DNA reads TGTGCCAGCAGGGTTGCAGGGGATGCCTATGGCTACACCTTC. Translation gives CASRVAGDAYGYTF.

The gene calls are TRBV19 and TRBJ1-1; a possible D gene is TRBD1 (6 bases). Germline V CDR1 and CDR2: LNHDA, SQIVND (reference sequence). The V end lost 0 bases, the J end lost 0 bases, and 14 bases lay between the germline ends. The CDR3 loop spans 17 amino acids. CDR3 nucleotide sequence: TGTGCCAGTAGTATAGAGCAACCACAGGGACTGAACACTGAAGCTTTCTTT. Translating it yields CASSIEQPQGLNTEAFF.

The V and J genes are TRBV19 and TRBJ2-2, with 10 bases aligning to TRBD2. The CDR3 sequence is 16 residues long. Germline V CDR1 and CDR2: LNHDA, SQIVND (reference sequence). Trimming at V came to 6 bases and at J to 3 bases, leaving 7 bases not matched to a gene. The CDR3 sequence is CASRKTSGKYTGELFF. DNA for the CDR3: TGTGCCAGTAGAAAAACTAGCGGGAAGTACACCGGGGAGCTGTTTTTT.

V and J are TRBV10-3 and TRBJ2-7, with a tentative D call TRBD1 (5 bases). The CDR3 contains 12 residues. Germline loops: CDR1 ENHRY, CDR2 SYGVKD. V was trimmed by 10 bases and J by 5 bases, leaving 15 bases between them. CDR3 sequence: CATTQVLNEQYF. CDR3 DNA sequence: TGTGCCACCACACAGGTTCTAAACGAGCAGTACTTC.

This rearrangement joins TRBV27 to TRBJ2-7, with 9 nucleotides matching TRBD1. Germline loops: CDR1 MNHEY, CDR2 SMNVEV (reference sequence). The V and J ends lost 6 bases and 5 bases, in that order; junction bases with no gene match: 8. This CDR3 contains 14 residues. The CDR3: CASRPRDRDHEQYF. The CDR3 nucleotides are TGTGCCAGCAGGCCACGGGACAGGGACCACGAGCAGTACTTC.

This clone was seen only once. The chain combines TRBV5-1 with TRBJ2-4; D is perhaps TRBD2 (5 bases). Trimming pared 0 bases from V and 5 bases from J, leaving 15 bases between. The CDR3 is made up of 16 amino acids. CDR1 and CDR2 (germline): SGHRS, YFSETQ. In nucleotides, the CDR3 is TGCGCCAGCAGCTTGGAGGGAGCGGCCGCCGAAAACATTCAGTACTTC. Translated, it gives CASSLEGAAAENIQYF. Full variable domain (missing parts from reference TRBV5-1 and TRBJ2-4): KAGVTQTPRYLIKTRGQQVTLSCSPISGHRSVSWYQQTPGQGLQFLFEYFSETQRNKGNFPGRFSGRQFSNSRSEMNVSTLELGDSALYLCASSLEGAAAENIQYFGAGTRLSVL.

The rearrangement joins TRBV28 to TRBJ2-7; D possibly corresponds to TRBD2 (5 bases). The CDR3 runs to 15 residues. CDR1 MDHEN and CDR2 SYDVKM come from the germline V gene. Between the trimmed V and J ends, which lost 1 base and 2 bases, there was a span of 12 bases. DNA of the CDR3: TGTGCCAGCAGTTTATCAATAGCGCGGACCTACGAGCAGTACTTC. Amino acids: CASSLSIARTYEQYF.

J is TRBJ2-1 and V is TRBV7-9; D remains ambiguous. The V gene lost 10 bases and the J gene lost 7 bases, with 14 bases spanning the gap. CDR3 length: 12 amino acids. Germline V gene data show CDR1 as SEHNR and CDR2 as FQNEAQ (reference sequence). Here the CDR3 reads CATDEAGNEQFF. In DNA form, the CDR3 reads TGTGCCACGGATGAGGCCGGGAATGAGCAGTTCTTC.

DNA of the CDR3: TGTGCCAGCAGCCTGACAGGGAAGGGACACGAGCAGTACTTC. The encoded protein is CASSLTGKGHEQYF. The V call is TRBV5-4, the J call TRBJ2-7; 7 bases fit TRBD1. Trimming at V came to 4 bases and at J to 5 bases, leaving 9 bases not matched to a gene. The CDR3 totals 14 residues. Germline CDR1 SGHNT, CDR2 YYREEE (reference sequence).

The CDR3 DNA is TGTGCCAGCAGTAGCGCGTCTAGCTCTGGAAACACCATATATTTT. Its translation: CASSSASSSGNTIYF. The rearrangement joins TRBV6-5 to TRBJ1-3; D remains unclear. This CDR3 is 15 amino acids long. Trimming stripped 5 bases from V and 0 bases from J, with 11 bases between. CDR1 is MNHEY and CDR2 is SVGAGI in the germline V gene.

CDR3 sequence: CASSGQSYEQYF. Here the CDR3 DNA reads TGTGCCAGTTCCGGACAGTCCTACGAGCAGTACTTC. V is TRBV19 and J is TRBJ2-7, with a tentative D call TRBD1 (6 bases). The CDR3 is made up of 12 amino acids. Germline V CDR1 and CDR2: LNHDA, SQIVND (reference sequence). The V gene lost 8 bases and the J gene lost 1 base, with 9 bases spanning the gap.

The chain carries TRBV14 and TRBJ1-1; unclear D gene. Germline lookup yields CDR1 SGHDN and CDR2 FVKESK. The CDR3 has 12 residues. Trimming cost V 8 bases and J 5 bases, with 12 bases left between them. This CDR3 reads CASAFSGTEAFF. For the CDR3, the DNA is TGTGCCAGCGCCTTTTCGGGTACTGAAGCTTTCTTT.

The chain employs TRBV5-4 and TRBJ1-3; 9 bases line up with TRBD1. The V segment lost 0 bases and the J segment 6 bases; nucleotides outside the gene matches: 4. Germline CDR1 and CDR2: SGHNT and YYREEE (reference sequence). The length of the CDR3 is 15 residues. The CDR3 sequence: CASSLAGDRVNTIYF. DNA for the CDR3: TGTGCCAGCAGCTTGGCCGGGGACAGGGTAAACACCATATATTTT.

This clone was observed once. The chain is built from TRBV19 and TRBJ1-1; TRBD1 might be the D (5 bases). With 5 bases removed from V and 4 bases from J, the gap between germline ends came to 11 bases. There are 13 residues in the CDR3. Per germline, CDR1 LNHDA and CDR2 SQIVND (reference sequence). This CDR3 reads CASSPQGGTEAFF. The CDR3 DNA sequence: TGTGCCAGTAGTCCTCAGGGTGGCACTGAAGCTTTCTTT.

This rearrangement joins TRBV5-1 to TRBJ2-3; no clear D gene. The V gene lost 0 bases and the J gene lost 2 bases, with 10 bases spanning the gap. Germline V gene lookup returns CDR1 SGHRS and CDR2 YFSETQ. The CDR3 consists of 15 residues. This CDR3 is CASSLVAGVTDTQYF. CDR3 nucleotide sequence: TGCGCCAGCAGCTTGGTGGCTGGAGTCACAGATACGCAGTATTTT.

This chain connects TRBV28 to TRBJ1-1; D gene ambiguous. V was clipped by 7 bases and J by 6 bases, with 15 bases between them. Looked up from germline, CDR1 is MDHEN and CDR2 is SYDVKM. CDR3 length: 13 residues. The CDR3 DNA sequence: TGTGCCAGCATCCCTGCCAGTTTCTCTGAAGCTTTCTTT. Its protein product is CASIPASFSEAFF. The whole variable domain, remainder taken from reference TRBV28 and TRBJ1-1, is DVKVTQSSRYLVKRTGEKVFLECVQDMDHENMFWYRQDPGLGLRLIYFSYDVKMKEKGDIPEGYSVSREKKERFSLILESASTNQTSMYLCASIPASFSEAFFGQGTRLTVV.

The chain joins TRBV6-5 to TRBJ2-3, with D perhaps TRBD2 (5 bases). The length of the CDR3 is 13 residues. Germline V CDR1 and CDR2: MNHEY, SVGAGI. Trimming pared 6 bases from V and 6 bases from J, leaving 13 bases between. The CDR3 loop reads CASSLAKWDTQYF. The CDR3 DNA follows: TGTGCCAGCAGCCTAGCTAAGTGGGATACGCAGTATTTT.

The rearrangement joins TRBV10-2 to TRBJ1-1; D may be TRBD1 (6 bases). Trimming took 4 bases from V and 8 from J, leaving 8 bases between them. CDR1 is WSHSY, CDR2 SAAADI, per germline. The CDR3 contains 11 residues. The CDR3 DNA reads TGCGCCAGCAGTGTGAGGGGGGAAGCTTTCTTT. Protein sequence: CASSVRGEAFF.

The chain employs TRBV28 and TRBJ2-5; 7 bases are a match to TRBD2. Germline-derived CDR1 and CDR2 are MDHEN and SYDVKM. With 4 bases clipped from V and 4 bases from J, the junction kept 12 bases outside the gene matches. This CDR3 contains 16 residues. CDR3 region: CASSYLAGQIGETQYF. The CDR3 DNA reads TGTGCCAGCAGTTACTTAGCGGGTCAGATCGGAGAGACCCAGTACTTC.

The CDR3 nucleotides read TGTGCCAGCAGCTTTCCGACAGGGCGGATGAACACTGAAGCTTTCTTT. It translates to CASSFPTGRMNTEAFF. This chain links TRBV7-9 with TRBJ1-1; 7 nucleotides align to TRBD1. This CDR3 contains 16 residues. From germline, CDR1 is SEHNR and CDR2 FQNEAQ (reference sequence). Germline trimming cut 3 bases from V and 0 bases from J; bases unmatched to any gene: 7.